There are many counts of the clone carrying this T cell receptor beta chain. The target antigen is unknown. Patients showing uncontrolled infection, other autoimmune disease, pregnancy or lactation were ineligible. Each 10 ml fresh peripheral blood draw supplied the PBMCs. Germline V gene sequence: CDR1 MGHRA, CDR2 YSYEKL. The CDR3 contains 16 residues. The junction had 3 bases not matched to a gene; V was cut back by 1 base and J by 5 bases. The data stem from a study of T cells in Graves' hyperthyroidism and ophthalmopathy. RNA transcripts served as the template for amplifying TCR beta CDR3 regions. In the first-round RT-PCR of the TCR CDR3, the HTBI primer set was used. TCRdb re-called the multiplex PCR reads through MiXCR, storing one row per CDR3 protein. Here the sample spans approximately 610,000 distinct CDR3 sequences, about 14% being singletons. General study results and limits: Most clonotypes that expanded in the thyroid above 0.001 also showed up in blood.

This receptor was obtained from a woman aged 35 to 49 with Graves' ophthalmopathy. Sequencing was performed on blood. This chain joins TRBV4-1 and TRBJ2-5; 14 nucleotides align to TRBD2. This CDR3 reads CASSQGGTSGSETQYF. In DNA form, the CDR3 reads TGCGCCAGCAGCCAAGGCGGGACTAGCGGGAGTGAGACCCAGTACTTC.